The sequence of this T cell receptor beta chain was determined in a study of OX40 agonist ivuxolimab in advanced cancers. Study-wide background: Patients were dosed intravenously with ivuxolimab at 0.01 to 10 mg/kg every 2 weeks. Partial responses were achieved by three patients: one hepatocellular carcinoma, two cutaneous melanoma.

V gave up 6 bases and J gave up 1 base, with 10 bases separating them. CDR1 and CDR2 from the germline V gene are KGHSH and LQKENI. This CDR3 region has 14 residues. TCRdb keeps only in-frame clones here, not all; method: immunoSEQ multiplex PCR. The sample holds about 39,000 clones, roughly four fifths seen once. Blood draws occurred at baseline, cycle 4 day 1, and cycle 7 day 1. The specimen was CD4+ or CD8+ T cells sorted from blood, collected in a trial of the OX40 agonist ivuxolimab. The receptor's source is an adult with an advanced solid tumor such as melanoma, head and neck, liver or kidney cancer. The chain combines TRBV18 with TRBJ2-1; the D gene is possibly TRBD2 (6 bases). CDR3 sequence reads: CASSGSGSYNEQFF. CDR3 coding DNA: TGTGCCAGCTCCGGTAGCGGTTCCTACAATGAGCAGTTCTTC.